A selection of T cell receptor beta chains follows, all from one sample in a study of blood T cells in healthy people across ages. MiXCR was run by TCRdb on the 5' RACE reads, yielding one entry per CDR3 protein. The table lists more than 1 million distinct CDR3 sequences, 45% of them singletons. Sequenced sample: blood. The source of these receptors is a woman aged 55-69 years in good health. The CDR3 runs from the conserved cysteine through the conserved F or W. A D gene is named only where the DNA matches it firmly. Expanded clones are given a class, and other clones once, few, many or no size at all.

size	J	length	D	V	CDR3	DNA
-	TRBJ2-7	14	TRBD2	TRBV9	CASSALAGEDEQYF	TGTGCCAGCAGCGCACTAGCGGGAGAGGACGAGCAGTACTTC
few	TRBJ2-3	16	-	TRBV27	CASTNRGDSSTDTQYF	TGTGCCAGCACGAACCGGGGCGACTCTAGCACAGATACGCAGTATTTT
-	TRBJ1-4	14	-	TRBV21-1	CASTGTSTNEKLFF	TGTGCCAGCACCGGGACCTCAACTAATGAAAAACTGTTTTTT
few	TRBJ2-6	13	-	TRBV27	CASRVAGANVLTF	TGTGCCAGCAGAGTTGCTGGGGCCAACGTCCTGACTTTC
-	TRBJ2-2	11	-	TRBV9	CASSVSGELFF	TGTGCCAGCAGCGTATCCGGGGAGCTGTTTTTT
-	TRBJ2-3	14	TRBD2	TRBV30	CAWSVLAGGGTQYF	TGTGCCTGGAGTGTACTAGCGGGAGGCGGTACGCAGTATTTT
few	TRBJ2-7	15	-	TRBV5-1	CASSFLRTYSDEQYF	TGCGCCAGCAGCTTTCTAAGGACTTACTCCGATGAGCAGTACTTC
few	TRBJ2-3	16	-	TRBV25-1	CASSESVGWFTDTQYF	TGTGCCAGCAGTGAATCGGTGGGGTGGTTCACAGATACGCAGTATTTT
many	TRBJ1-4	13	-	TRBV28	CASSRDMNEKLFF	TGTGCCAGCAGTAGGGACATGAATGAAAAACTGTTTTTT
-	TRBJ2-1	15	-	TRBV3-1	CASSQVGIGRGEQFF	TGTGCCAGCAGCCAAGTCGGGATTGGACGGGGTGAGCAGTTCTTC
few	TRBJ2-7	15	-	TRBV9	CASSLRGELSYEQYF	TGTGCCAGCAGCCTGAGGGGGGAGCTCTCCTACGAGCAGTACTTC
-	TRBJ2-3	18	-	TRBV7-6	CASSLGNKGPESPDTQYF	TGTGCCAGCAGCCTAGGGAATAAGGGACCCGAATCTCCAGATACGCAGTATTTT
-	TRBJ2-1	15	-	TRBV28	CASSLVGKGNNEQFF	TGTGCCAGCAGTTTAGTGGGCAAAGGGAACAATGAGCAGTTCTTC
few	TRBJ2-1	14	TRBD2	TRBV3-1	CASSPRAGVDEQFF	TGTGCCAGCAGCCCTCGAGCGGGAGTCGATGAGCAGTTCTTC
-	TRBJ2-3	15	TRBD2	TRBV20-1	CSAINQRESTDTQYF	TGCAGTGCTATCAACCAGCGGGAGAGCACAGATACGCAGTATTTT
once	TRBJ2-3	13	-	TRBV20-1	CSAGKALTDTQYF	TGCAGTGCAGGGAAGGCCCTCACAGATACGCAGTATTTT
-	TRBJ2-3	12	-	TRBV24-1	CATRGTTDTQYF	TGTGCCACCAGGGGGACCACAGATACGCAGTATTTT
-	TRBJ2-7	17	-	TRBV29-1	CSVASKAGARVHYEQYF	TGCAGCGTTGCATCCAAGGCGGGTGCCAGGGTCCACTACGAGCAGTACTTC
few	TRBJ2-7	15	TRBD1	TRBV5-4	CASRPGTGDKYEQYF	TGTGCCAGCAGACCCGGGACAGGGGATAAGTACGAGCAGTACTTC
-	TRBJ2-7	14	TRBD1	TRBV28	CASRRDRGSYEQYF	TGTGCCAGCAGGCGGGACAGGGGTTCCTACGAGCAGTACTTC
-	TRBJ2-3	13	-	TRBV7-9	CASRVIGSDTQYF	TGTGCCAGCAGAGTGATCGGTTCAGATACGCAGTATTTT
-	TRBJ2-1	15	TRBD1	TRBV28	CASSFYRTGRNEQFF	TGTGCCAGCAGTTTTTACCGGACAGGGCGGAATGAGCAGTTCTTC
-	TRBJ2-7	14	TRBD2	TRBV6-1	CASSEVGLAYEQYF	TGTGCCAGCAGTGAAGTCGGACTAGCTTACGAGCAGTACTTC
-	TRBJ2-7	16	TRBD2	TRBV7-9	CASSFGSGRANYEQYF	TGTGCCAGCAGCTTCGGGAGCGGGAGGGCTAACTACGAGCAGTACTTC
-	TRBJ1-2	11	-	TRBV29-1	CSGQCNYGYTF	TGCAGCGGGCAGTGTAACTATGGCTACACCTTC
few	TRBJ2-1	16	-	TRBV7-2	CASSLALGGNYNEQFF	TGTGCCAGCAGCTTAGCGCTGGGCGGGAACTACAATGAGCAGTTCTTC
few	TRBJ2-1	16	TRBD2	TRBV10-3	CAISMASGRSYNEQFF	TGTGCCATCAGTATGGCCAGCGGGAGGTCCTACAATGAGCAGTTCTTC
-	TRBJ2-1	16	TRBD2	TRBV7-9	CASSLPGGSSYNEQFF	TGTGCCAGCAGTCTACCCGGGGGGAGCTCCTACAATGAGCAGTTCTTC
-	TRBJ2-7	13	-	TRBV7-2	CASSLTVRYGQYF	TGTGCCAGCAGCTTAACGGTTAGGTACGGGCAGTACTTT
-	TRBJ1-6	13	-	TRBV12-3/TRBV12-4	CASSFMGDSPLHF	TGTGCCAGCAGTTTTATGGGGGACTCACCCCTCCACTTT
few	TRBJ2-7	15	-	TRBV27	CASSFESGGPYEQYF	TGTGCCAGCAGTTTCGAGAGTGGCGGACCCTACGAGCAGTACTTC
-	TRBJ2-7	15	-	TRBV30	CAWSGDFLSSYEQYF	TGTGCCTGGAGTGGGGACTTTCTTAGCTCCTACGAGCAGTACTTC
-	TRBJ2-1	17	TRBD2	TRBV20-1	CSARDPPGLAEYNEQFF	TGCAGTGCTAGAGACCCCCCGGGACTAGCGGAATACAATGAGCAGTTCTTC
-	TRBJ2-3	14	-	TRBV20-1	CSALQTSLTDTQYF	TGCAGTGCTTTGCAAACTAGCCTTACAGATACGCAGTATTTT
few	TRBJ2-3	14	-	TRBV27	CASSSQVSTDTQYF	TGTGCCAGCAGTTCGCAGGTCAGCACAGATACGCAGTATTTT
-	TRBJ2-7	12	-	TRBV20-1	CSATRGAYEQYF	TGCAGTGCTACAAGGGGAGCCTACGAGCAGTACTTC
-	TRBJ2-1	13	TRBD2	TRBV9	CASSEREGREQFF	TGTGCCAGCAGCGAGCGGGAGGGGCGCGAGCAGTTCTTC
-	TRBJ2-7	14	-	TRBV3-1	CASSQEPEVREQYF	TGTGCCAGCAGCCAAGAGCCGGAAGTCCGAGAGCAGTACTTC
few	TRBJ2-1	11	TRBD1	TRBV29-1	CSAATGHEQFF	TGCAGCGCTGCGACAGGGCATGAGCAGTTCTTC
-	TRBJ2-3	13	-	TRBV7-7	CASSLGRLDTQYF	TGTGCCAGCAGCTTAGGGAGATTAGATACGCAGTATTTT
few	TRBJ1-2	15	TRBD1	TRBV15	CATSRDGGTEYGYTF	TGTGCCACCAGCAGAGATGGGGGGACAGAGTATGGCTACACCTTC
-	TRBJ2-3	14	-	TRBV5-4	CASSMDSLTDTQYF	TGTGCCAGCAGCATGGACAGCCTCACAGATACGCAGTATTTT
-	TRBJ2-2	14	-	TRBV5-1	CASSGPQGTGELFF	TGCGCCAGCAGCGGTCCACAGGGTACCGGGGAGCTGTTTTTT
-	TRBJ2-1	15	TRBD2	TRBV20-1	CSAREAAGIVNEQFF	TGCAGTGCTAGAGAGGCAGCGGGGATTGTCAATGAGCAGTTCTTC
few	TRBJ2-5	16	TRBD2	TRBV11-2	CASSLVALAGGETQYF	TGTGCCAGCAGCTTAGTAGCGCTAGCGGGAGGGGAGACCCAGTACTTC
few	TRBJ1-5	15	-	TRBV6-5	CASSYLPGAGQPQHF	TGTGCCAGCAGTTACTTGCCAGGGGCAGGTCAGCCCCAGCATTTT
-	TRBJ2-1	14	-	TRBV27	CASSRDPLGNEQFF	TGTGCCAGCAGTCGGGACCCCCTAGGGAATGAGCAGTTCTTC
-	TRBJ1-2	15	-	TRBV12-3/TRBV12-4	CASSLRLNPFYGYTF	TGTGCCAGCAGTTTGCGGCTAAACCCCTTCTATGGCTACACCTTC
few	TRBJ1-2	14	-	TRBV3-1	CASSQELNLEGYTF	TGTGCCAGCAGCCAAGAATTAAACCTTGAGGGCTACACCTTC
-	TRBJ1-4	15	-	TRBV6-6	CASSYGDSTNEKLFF	TGTGCCAGCAGTTACGGCGACTCAACTAATGAAAAACTGTTTTTT
-	TRBJ2-7	15	-	TRBV4-1	CASSQVLAAAYEQYF	TGCGCCAGCAGCCAAGTTCTTGCAGCGGCCTACGAGCAGTACTTC
-	TRBJ2-3	16	TRBD2	TRBV20-1	CSAASRLAVGSDTQYF	TGCAGTGCCGCCAGTCGACTAGCTGTCGGATCAGATACGCAGTATTTT
-	TRBJ2-2	18	TRBD2	TRBV5-5	CASSRDTNIAGHTGELFF	TGTGCCAGCAGCCGAGATACCAACATAGCGGGACACACCGGGGAGCTGTTTTTT
-	TRBJ2-7	13	-	TRBV5-1	CASSLVVGHEQYF	TGCGCCAGCAGCTTGGTGGTAGGCCACGAGCAGTACTTC
few	TRBJ2-7	14	TRBD1	TRBV2	CASGQGQGTYEQYF	TGTGCCAGCGGCCAGGGACAGGGCACCTACGAGCAGTACTTC
-	TRBJ1-5	15	-	TRBV19	CASSTAGQSNQPQHF	TGTGCCAGTAGTACGGCCGGTCAGAGCAATCAGCCCCAGCATTTT
-	TRBJ1-6	13	TRBD1	TRBV29-1	CSIQDRVDSPLHF	TGCAGCATTCAAGACAGGGTGGATTCACCCCTCCACTTT
-	TRBJ2-5	12	-	TRBV14	CASSQEGLGQYF	TGTGCCAGCAGCCAAGAAGGTCTGGGCCAGTACTTC
-	TRBJ2-1	15	-	TRBV7-2	CASTNPWGAEYEQFF	TGTGCCAGCACCAACCCCTGGGGGGCTGAATATGAGCAGTTCTTC
-	TRBJ1-5	13	-	TRBV11-1	CASSWNSNQPQHF	TGTGCCAGCAGCTGGAATAGCAATCAGCCCCAGCATTTT